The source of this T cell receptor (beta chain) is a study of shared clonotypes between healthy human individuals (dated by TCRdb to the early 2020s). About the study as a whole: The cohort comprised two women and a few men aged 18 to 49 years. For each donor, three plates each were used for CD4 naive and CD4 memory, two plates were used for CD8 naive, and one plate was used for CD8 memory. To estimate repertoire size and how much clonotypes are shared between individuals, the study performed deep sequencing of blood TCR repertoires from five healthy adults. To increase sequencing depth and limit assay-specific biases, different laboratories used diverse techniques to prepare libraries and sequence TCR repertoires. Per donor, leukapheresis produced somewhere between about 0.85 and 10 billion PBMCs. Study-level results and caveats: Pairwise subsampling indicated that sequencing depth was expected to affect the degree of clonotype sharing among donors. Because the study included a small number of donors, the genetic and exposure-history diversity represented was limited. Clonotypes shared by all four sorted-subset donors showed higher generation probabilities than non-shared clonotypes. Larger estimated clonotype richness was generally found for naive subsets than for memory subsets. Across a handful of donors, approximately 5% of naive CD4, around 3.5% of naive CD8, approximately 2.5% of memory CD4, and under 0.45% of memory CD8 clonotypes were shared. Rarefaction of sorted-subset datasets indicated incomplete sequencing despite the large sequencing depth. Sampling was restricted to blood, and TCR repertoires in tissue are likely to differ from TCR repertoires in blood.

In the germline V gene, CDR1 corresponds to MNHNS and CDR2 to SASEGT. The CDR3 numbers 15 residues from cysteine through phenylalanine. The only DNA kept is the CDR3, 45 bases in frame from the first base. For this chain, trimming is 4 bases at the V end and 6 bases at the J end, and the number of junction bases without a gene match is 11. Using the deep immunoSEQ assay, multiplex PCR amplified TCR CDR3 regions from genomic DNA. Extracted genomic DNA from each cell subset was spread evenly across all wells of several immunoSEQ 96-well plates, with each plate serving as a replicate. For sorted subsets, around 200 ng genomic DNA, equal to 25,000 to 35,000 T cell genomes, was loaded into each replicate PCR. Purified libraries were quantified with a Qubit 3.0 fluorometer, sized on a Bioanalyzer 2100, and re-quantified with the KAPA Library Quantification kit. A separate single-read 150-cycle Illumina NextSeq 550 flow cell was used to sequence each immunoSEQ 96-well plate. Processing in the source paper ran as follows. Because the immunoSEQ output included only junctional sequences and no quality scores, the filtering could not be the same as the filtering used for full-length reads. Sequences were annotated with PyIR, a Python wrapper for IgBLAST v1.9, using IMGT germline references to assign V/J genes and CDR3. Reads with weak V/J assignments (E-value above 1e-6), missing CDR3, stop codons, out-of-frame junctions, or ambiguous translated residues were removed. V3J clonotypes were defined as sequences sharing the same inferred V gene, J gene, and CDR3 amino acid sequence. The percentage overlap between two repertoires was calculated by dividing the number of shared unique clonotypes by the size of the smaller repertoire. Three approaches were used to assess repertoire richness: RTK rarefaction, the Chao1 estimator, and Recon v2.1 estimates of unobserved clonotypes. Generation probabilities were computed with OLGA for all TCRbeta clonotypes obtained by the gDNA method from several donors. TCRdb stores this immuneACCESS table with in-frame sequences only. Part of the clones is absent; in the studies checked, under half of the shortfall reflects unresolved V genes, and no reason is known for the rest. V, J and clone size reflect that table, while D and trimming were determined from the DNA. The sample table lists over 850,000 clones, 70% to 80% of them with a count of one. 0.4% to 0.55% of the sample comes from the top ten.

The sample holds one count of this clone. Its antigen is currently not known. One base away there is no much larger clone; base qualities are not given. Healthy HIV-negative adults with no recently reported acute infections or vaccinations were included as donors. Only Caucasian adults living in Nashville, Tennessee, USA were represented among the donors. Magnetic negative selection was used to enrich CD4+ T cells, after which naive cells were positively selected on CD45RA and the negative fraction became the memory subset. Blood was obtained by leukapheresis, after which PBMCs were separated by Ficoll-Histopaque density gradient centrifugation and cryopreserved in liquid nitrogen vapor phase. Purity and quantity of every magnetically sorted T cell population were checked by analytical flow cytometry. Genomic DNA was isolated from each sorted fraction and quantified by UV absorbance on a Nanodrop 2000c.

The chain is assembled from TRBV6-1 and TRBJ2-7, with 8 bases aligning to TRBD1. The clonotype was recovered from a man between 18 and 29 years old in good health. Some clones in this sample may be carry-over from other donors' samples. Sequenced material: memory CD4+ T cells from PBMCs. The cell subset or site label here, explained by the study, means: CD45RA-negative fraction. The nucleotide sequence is TGTGCCAGCAGTGTCCCGAGGACAGGGCCCACCGAGCAGTACTTC. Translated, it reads CASSVPRTGPTEQYF.